This T cell receptor (beta chain) derives from a study of technical replicates of blood from a few donors. Profiled with immunoSEQ multiplex PCR; TCRdb holds only in-frame clones, not every one. This sample carries tens of thousands of clones, 95% to 97% of them seen once, and the ten largest clones take under 0.45%. CDR3 length: 14 amino acids. Germline V gene lookup returns CDR1 MNHEY and CDR2 SMNVEV (reference sequence). V shed 3 bases, J shed 4 bases, and the junction held 4 bases outside the gene matches. This chain uses TRBV27 with TRBJ2-7; 9 positions agree with TRBD2. The specimen was T cells isolated from PBMCs. The TCR comes from a human donor in good health. Written as DNA, the CDR3 is TGTGCCAGCAGTTTTGGGACTAGCCCTTACGAGCAGTACTTC. The encoded protein is CASSFGTSPYEQYF.